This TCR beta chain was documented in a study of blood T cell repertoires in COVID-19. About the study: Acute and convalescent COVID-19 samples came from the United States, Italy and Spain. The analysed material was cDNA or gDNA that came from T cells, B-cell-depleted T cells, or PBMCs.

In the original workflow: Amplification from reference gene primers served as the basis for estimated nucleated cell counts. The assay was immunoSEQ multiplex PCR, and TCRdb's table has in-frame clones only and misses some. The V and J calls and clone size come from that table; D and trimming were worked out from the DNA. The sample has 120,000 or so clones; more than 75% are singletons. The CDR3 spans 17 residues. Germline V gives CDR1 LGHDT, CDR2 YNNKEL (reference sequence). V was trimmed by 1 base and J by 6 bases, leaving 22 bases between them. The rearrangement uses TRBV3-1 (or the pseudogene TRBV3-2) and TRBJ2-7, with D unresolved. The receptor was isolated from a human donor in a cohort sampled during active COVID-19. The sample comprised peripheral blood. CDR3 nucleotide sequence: TGTGCCAGCAGCCAAGGACCCCCCGGCAGGTCGGATGGCGAGCAGTACTTC. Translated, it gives CASSQGPPGRSDGEQYF.